There are many counts of the clone carrying this T cell receptor beta chain. No antigen is known for it. The J segment lost 5 bases and the V segment lost 0 bases, leaving 6 bases of the junction unmatched. Germline-derived CDR1 and CDR2 are DFQATT and SNEGSKA (reference sequence). This CDR3 is 15 amino acids long. Synthesis of cDNA used 5'RACE (with 10-nucleotide random UMIs). In each sequencing run, over 160 million TCR-beta sequences were generated from 15-18 subjects. TCRdb processed the 5' RACE reads anew with MiXCR; each CDR3 protein has one entry. The table has approximately 37,000 distinct CDR3 sequences, over 12% seen once. The sample originates from a study of neurological immune-mediated disorders. Whole-study results and caveats: Multiple sclerosis was found to have the least TCR clonal expansion, below healthy controls, and HTLV-1-associated myelopathy the most. TCR-beta repertoires seemed private in all groups, with no expanded CDR3 amino acid sequences shared.

Material for sequencing was PBMCs. The receptor comes from a woman between 45 and 60 years old with HTLV-1-associated myelopathy (HAM/TSP). The chain couples TRBV20-1 to TRBJ1-4, with TRBD1 matching 7 bases. The CDR3 nucleotides read TGCAGTGCTAGAGATCAGGCAGGGGGGAATGAAAAACTGTTTTTT. Its protein is CSARDQAGGNEKLFF.